The clone carrying this T cell receptor (beta chain) was counted between two and nine times. The antigen is unknown. TCRdb ran MiXCR on the 5' RACE reads and lists one entry per CDR3 protein. Of about 32,000 distinct CDR3 sequences detected, 25% to 30% appear once; the ten largest clones hold about 2%. Trimming removed 2 bases at V and 0 bases at J, with 11 bases between. The germline V gene has CDR1 MDHEN and CDR2 SYDVKM. CDR3 length equals 16 residues. Treg sorting used a CD4+CD25+CD127-/low gate. General observations from the study: Larger-cohort validation covered only one TCR beta V-J rearrangement. Tumor-infiltrating Treg TCR alpha and beta sequences overlapped most with tumor naive CD4+ T cells, then blood naive.

The TCR was taken from a female donor with breast cancer. V usage is TRBV28 and J usage is TRBJ1-5, with D possibly TRBD1 on 5 matching bases. The sequenced material came from tumor-infiltrating Tregs sorted from the breast tumor. The CDR3 loop reads CASSLRSGDSNQPQHF. CDR3 coding DNA: TGTGCCAGCAGTTTAAGATCGGGGGATAGCAATCAGCCCCAGCATTTT.